This TCR beta chain was captured in a study of T cell repertoires in cytomegalovirus infection. Overall study: As its CMV epitopes, the study selected recently identified HLA-C-restricted and well-studied HLA-B-restricted targets. Indicated by public TCR beta signatures were CMV infection and matching HLA type.

TCRdb itself ran the reads through MiXCR, one entry per CDR3 protein. The sample lists some 800,000 distinct CDR3 sequences, 30% to 35% seen once, with around 12% in the top ten. This CDR3 spans 18 amino acids. The germline CDR1 and CDR2 sequences are SGHVS and FQNEAQ. V lost 6 bases, J lost 5 bases, and 29 bases lay in between. This clonotype was recorded many times. No antigen is known for it. Notes on the study in general: Dominating the ex vivo response were HLA-C-restricted CMV-specific TCR beta clonotypes.

The chain is built from TRBV7-8 and TRBJ2-7; TRBD2 might be the D (5 bases). Sequencing was performed on cultured CD8+ T cells from PBMCs, taken from culture after CMV antigen stimulation. The source of this sequence is a human donor in good health (CMV status not recorded). Some clones in this sample may be carry-over from other donors' samples. CDR3 amino acids: CASSSPWGPGSFFDEQYF. The CDR3 DNA reads as TGTGCCAGCAGTTCCCCATGGGGTCCGGGATCATTTTTTGACGAGCAGTACTTC.